The T cell receptor beta chain under discussion was sequenced for a study of shared clonotypes between healthy human individuals. Across the study: Researchers drew samples from two women and a few men aged 18 to 49.

The V end lost 6 bases, the J end lost 5 bases, and 4 bases lay between the germline ends. The CDR3 spans 11 residues. The germline CDR1 and CDR2 sequences are MDHEN and SYDVKM. The table came from immunoSEQ multiplex PCR; TCRdb's copy has only in-frame clones and leaves some out. This sample yields approximately 460,000 clones, of which roughly three quarters are seen a single time; approximately 12% belongs to the top ten. The source is a woman between 35 and 50 years old in good health. Some clones in this sample may be carry-over from other donors' samples. The rearrangement links TRBV28 to TRBJ1-4, with unresolved D. Sequencing was done on a sample of PBMCs. The CDR3 coding sequence is TGTGCCAGCAGGATCAATGAAAAACTGTTTTTT. It codes for CASRINEKLFF.